This T cell receptor (beta chain) stems from a study of shared clonotypes between healthy human individuals. To note about this clone: The antigen remains unidentified.

Repertoires were generated with immunoSEQ multiplex PCR, while TCRdb's copy carries only in-frame clones and drops some. The table has 2,100,000 or so clones, 95% seen once. Study-level results: Shared clonotypes across all four donors exceeded non-shared ones in generation probability. In the sorted subsets, rarefaction showed sequencing was incomplete despite large depth. Memory subsets generally showed lower estimated richness than naive subsets.

The clonotype originates from a man younger than 35 in good health. The specimen sequenced was naive CD4+ T cells sorted from blood. Subset reported: CD45RA+ positively selected.

For the CDR3, the DNA is TGTGCCAGCAGTTGGACAGGGCAAGAAGCTTTCTTT. It encodes CASSWTGQEAFF. The chain recombines TRBV11-2 with TRBJ1-1, with 8 bases identical to TRBD1. This CDR3 has 12 amino acids. V shed 6 bases and J 8 bases; nucleotides not matched to a gene: 5. Germline-derived CDR1 and CDR2 are SGHAT and FQNNGV.